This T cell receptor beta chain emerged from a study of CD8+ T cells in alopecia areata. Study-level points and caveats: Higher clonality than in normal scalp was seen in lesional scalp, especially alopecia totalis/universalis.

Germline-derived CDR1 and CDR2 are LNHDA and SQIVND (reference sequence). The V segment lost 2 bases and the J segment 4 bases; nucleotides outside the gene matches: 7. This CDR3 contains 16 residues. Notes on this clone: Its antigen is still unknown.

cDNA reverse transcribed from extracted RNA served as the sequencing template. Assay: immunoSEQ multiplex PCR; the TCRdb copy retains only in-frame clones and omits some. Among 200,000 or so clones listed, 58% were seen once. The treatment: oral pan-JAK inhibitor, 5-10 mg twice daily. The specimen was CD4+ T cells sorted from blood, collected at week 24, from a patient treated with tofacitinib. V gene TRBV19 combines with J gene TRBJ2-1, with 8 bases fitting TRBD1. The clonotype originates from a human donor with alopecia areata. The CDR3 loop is CASSIRGTGLYNEQFF. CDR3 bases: TGTGCCAGTAGTATACGTGGGACAGGACTATACAATGAGCAGTTCTTC.